The clone carrying this TCR beta chain showed up just a few times. The data stem from a study of blood T cell repertoires in COVID-19. Across the whole study: COVID-19 samples, acute and convalescent, were from the United States, Italy and Spain. In each case, the material was cDNA or gDNA derived from T cells, B-cell-depleted T cells, or PBMCs.

This CDR3 contains 17 residues. The junction had 12 bases not matched to a gene; V was cut back by 3 bases and J by 3 bases. Germline CDR1 and CDR2: MGHRA and YSYEKL. Per the original methods: Reference gene primer amplification in the assay estimated nucleated cell counts. The repertoire was sequenced with immunoSEQ multiplex PCR; TCRdb's copy has only in-frame clones and lacks some. That table supplies the V and J calls and clone size; D and trimming were determined from the DNA. The table lists under 85,000 clones, around 84% of them singletons. The rearrangement joins TRBV4-1 to TRBJ2-7; 9 positions match TRBD2. This TCR came from a middle-aged man with acute or convalescent COVID-19. The sequencing sample was made of peripheral blood. CDR3 bases: TGCGCCAGCAGCCACCCCTCCCAGCGGGGGGTCGGCTACGAGCAGTACTTC. Encoded protein: CASSHPSQRGVGYEQYF.